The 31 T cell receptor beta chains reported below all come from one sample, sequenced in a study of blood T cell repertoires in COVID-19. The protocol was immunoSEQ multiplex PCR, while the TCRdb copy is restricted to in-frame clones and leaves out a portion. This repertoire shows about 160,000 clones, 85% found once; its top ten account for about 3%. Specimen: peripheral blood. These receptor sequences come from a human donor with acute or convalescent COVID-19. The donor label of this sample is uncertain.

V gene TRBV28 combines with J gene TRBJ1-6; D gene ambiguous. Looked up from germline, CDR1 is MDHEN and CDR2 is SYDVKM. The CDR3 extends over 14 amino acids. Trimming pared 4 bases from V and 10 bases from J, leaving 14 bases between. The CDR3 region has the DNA TGTGCCAGCAGTTCCCAGCTAGGAAGGTCACCCCTCCACTTT. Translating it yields CASSSQLGRSPLHF.

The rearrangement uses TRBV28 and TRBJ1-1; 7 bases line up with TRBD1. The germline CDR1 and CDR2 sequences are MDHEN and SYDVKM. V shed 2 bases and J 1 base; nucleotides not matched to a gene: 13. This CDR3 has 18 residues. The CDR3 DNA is TGTGCCAGCAGTTTAGGCGTACAGGGGAAGTTTACGAACACTGAAGCTTTCTTT. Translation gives CASSLGVQGKFTNTEAFF.

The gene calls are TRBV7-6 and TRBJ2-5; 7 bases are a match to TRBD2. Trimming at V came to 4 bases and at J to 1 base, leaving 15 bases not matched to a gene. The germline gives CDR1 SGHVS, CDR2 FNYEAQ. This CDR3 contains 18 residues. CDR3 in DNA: TGTGCCAGCAGCTACTCAGGAGGGCTAGCGGCCGTCCAAGAGACCCAGTACTTC. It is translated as CASSYSGGLAAVQETQYF. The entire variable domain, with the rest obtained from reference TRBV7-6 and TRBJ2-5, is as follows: GAGVSQSPRYKVTKRGQDVALRCDPISGHVSLYWYRQALGQGPEFLTYFNYEAQQDKSGLPNDRFSAERPEGSISTLTIQRTEQRDSAMYRCASSYSGGLAAVQETQYFGPGTRLLVL.

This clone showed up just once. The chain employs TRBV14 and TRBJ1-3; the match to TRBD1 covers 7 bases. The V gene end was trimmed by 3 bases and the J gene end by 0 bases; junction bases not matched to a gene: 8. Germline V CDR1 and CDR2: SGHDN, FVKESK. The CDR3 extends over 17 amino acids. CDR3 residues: CASSQRQGKSSGNTIYF. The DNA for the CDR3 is TGTGCCAGCAGCCAGCGACAGGGCAAAAGCTCTGGAAACACCATATATTTT.

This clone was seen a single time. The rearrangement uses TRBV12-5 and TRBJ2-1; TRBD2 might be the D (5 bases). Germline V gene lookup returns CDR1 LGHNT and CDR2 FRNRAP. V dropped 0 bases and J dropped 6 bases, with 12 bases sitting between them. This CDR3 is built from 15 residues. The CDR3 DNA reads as TGTGCTAGTGGTTTGGTTATGACTACGTTCAATGAGCAGTTCTTC. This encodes CASGLVMTTFNEQFF.

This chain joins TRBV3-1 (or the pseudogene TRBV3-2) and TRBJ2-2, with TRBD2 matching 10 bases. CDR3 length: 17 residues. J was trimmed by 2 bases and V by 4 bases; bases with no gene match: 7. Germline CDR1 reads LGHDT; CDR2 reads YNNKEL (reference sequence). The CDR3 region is CASSLAAGGRNTGELFF. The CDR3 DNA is TGTGCCAGCAGCCTCGCAGCGGGGGGGCGCAACACCGGGGAGCTGTTTTTT.

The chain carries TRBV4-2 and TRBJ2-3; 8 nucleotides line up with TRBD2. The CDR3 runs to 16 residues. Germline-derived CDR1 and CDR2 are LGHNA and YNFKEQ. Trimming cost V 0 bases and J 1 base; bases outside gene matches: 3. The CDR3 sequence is CASSQDVAGRTDTQYF. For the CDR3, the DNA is TGTGCCAGCAGCCAAGATGTAGCGGGGCGCACAGATACGCAGTATTTT.

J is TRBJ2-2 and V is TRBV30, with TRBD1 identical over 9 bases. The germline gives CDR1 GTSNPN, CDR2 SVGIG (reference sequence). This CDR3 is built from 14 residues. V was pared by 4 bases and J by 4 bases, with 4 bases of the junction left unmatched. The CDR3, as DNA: TGTGCCTGGACCCCGACAGGGGGCACCGGGGAGCTGTTTTTT. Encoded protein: CAWTPTGGTGELFF.

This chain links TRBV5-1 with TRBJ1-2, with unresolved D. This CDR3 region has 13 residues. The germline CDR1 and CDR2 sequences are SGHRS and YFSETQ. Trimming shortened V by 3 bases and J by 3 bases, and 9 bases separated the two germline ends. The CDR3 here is CASSSKGDYGYTF. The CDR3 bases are TGCGCCAGCAGCTCAAAGGGAGACTATGGCTACACCTTC. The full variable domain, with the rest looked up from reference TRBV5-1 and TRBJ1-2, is KAGVTQTPRYLIKTRGQQVTLSCSPISGHRSVSWYQQTPGQGLQFLFEYFSETQRNKGNFPGRFSGRQFSNSRSEMNVSTLELGDSALYLCASSSKGDYGYTFGSGTRLTVV.

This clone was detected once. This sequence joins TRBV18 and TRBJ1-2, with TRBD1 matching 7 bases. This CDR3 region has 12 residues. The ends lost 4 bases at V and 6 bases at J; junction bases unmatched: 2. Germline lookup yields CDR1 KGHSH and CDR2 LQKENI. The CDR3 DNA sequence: TGTGCCAGCTCACGACAGGGTGATGGCTACACCTTC. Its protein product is CASSRQGDGYTF. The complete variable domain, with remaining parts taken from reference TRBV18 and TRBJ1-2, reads NAGVMQNPRHLVRRRGQEARLRCSPMKGHSHVYWYRQLPEEGLKFMVYLQKENIIDESGMPKERFSAEFPKEGPSILRIQQVVRGDSAAYFCASSRQGDGYTFGSGTRLTVV.

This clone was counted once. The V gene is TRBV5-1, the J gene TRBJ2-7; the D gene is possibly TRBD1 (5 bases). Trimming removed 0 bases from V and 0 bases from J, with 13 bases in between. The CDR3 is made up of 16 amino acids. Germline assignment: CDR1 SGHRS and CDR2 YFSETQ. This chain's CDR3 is CASSLGGTTASYEQYF. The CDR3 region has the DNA TGCGCCAGCAGCTTGGGGGGCACGACAGCCTCCTACGAGCAGTACTTC.

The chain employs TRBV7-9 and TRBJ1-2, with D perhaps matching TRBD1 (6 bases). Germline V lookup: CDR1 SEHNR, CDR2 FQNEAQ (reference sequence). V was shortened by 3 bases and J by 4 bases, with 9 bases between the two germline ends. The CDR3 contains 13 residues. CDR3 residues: CASSFSGAYGYTF. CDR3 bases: TGTGCCAGCAGCTTTTCAGGGGCCTATGGCTACACCTTC.

The CDR3 loop is CAWTQGNQPQHF. The CDR3 region has the DNA TGTGCCTGGACCCAGGGCAATCAGCCCCAGCATTTT. The chain carries TRBV30 and TRBJ1-5; D unresolved. This CDR3 contains 12 residues. The V gene lost 4 bases and the J gene lost 2 bases, with 6 bases spanning the gap. In germline, CDR1 is GTSNPN, CDR2 SVGIG (reference sequence).

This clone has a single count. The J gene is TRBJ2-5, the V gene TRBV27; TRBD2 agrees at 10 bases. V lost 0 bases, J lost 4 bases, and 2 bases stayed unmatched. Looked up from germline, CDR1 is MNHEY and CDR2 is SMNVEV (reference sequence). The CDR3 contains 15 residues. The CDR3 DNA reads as TGTGCCAGCAGTTTATCTCGGACTAGCGGAGAGACCCAGTACTTC. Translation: CASSLSRTSGETQYF.

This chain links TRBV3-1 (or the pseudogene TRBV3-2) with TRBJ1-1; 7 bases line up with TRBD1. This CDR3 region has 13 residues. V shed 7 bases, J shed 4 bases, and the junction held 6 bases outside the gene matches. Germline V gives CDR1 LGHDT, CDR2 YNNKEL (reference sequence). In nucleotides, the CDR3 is TGTGCCAGCAAACGACAGGGTGGCACTGAAGCTTTCTTT. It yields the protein CASKRQGGTEAFF.

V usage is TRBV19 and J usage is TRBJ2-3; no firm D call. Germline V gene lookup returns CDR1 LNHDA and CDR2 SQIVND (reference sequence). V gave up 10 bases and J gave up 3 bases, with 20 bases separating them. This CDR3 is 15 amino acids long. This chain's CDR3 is CATRLPSLETDTQYF. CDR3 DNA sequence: TGTGCCACGAGGCTCCCTTCTCTAGAAACAGATACGCAGTATTTT.

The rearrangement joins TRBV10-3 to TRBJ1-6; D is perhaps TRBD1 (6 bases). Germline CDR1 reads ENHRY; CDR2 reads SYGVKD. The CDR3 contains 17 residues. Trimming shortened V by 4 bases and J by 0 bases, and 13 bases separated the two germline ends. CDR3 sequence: CAISGGHSSSYNSPLHF. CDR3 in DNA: TGTGCCATCAGTGGGGGACACTCGAGCTCCTATAATTCACCCCTCCACTTT.

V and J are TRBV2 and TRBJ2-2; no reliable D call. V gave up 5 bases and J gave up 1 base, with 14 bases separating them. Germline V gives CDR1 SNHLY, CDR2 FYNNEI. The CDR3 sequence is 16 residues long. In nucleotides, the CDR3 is TGTGCCAGCAGTCCATCTGACACTCGGAACACCGGGGAGCTGTTTTTT. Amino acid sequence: CASSPSDTRNTGELFF.

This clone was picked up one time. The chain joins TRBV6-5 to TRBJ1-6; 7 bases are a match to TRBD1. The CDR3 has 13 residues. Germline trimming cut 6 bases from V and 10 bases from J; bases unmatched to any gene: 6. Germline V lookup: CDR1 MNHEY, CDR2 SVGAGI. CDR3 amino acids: CASRRTGASPLHF. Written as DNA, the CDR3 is TGTGCCAGCAGAAGGACAGGCGCGTCACCCCTCCACTTT.

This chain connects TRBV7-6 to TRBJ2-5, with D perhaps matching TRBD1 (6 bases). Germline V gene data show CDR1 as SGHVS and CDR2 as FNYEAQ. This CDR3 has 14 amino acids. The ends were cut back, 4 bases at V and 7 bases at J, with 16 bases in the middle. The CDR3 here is CASSSRGMRGTQYF. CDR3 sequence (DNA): TGTGCCAGCAGCTCCAGGGGAATGAGGGGGACCCAGTACTTC.

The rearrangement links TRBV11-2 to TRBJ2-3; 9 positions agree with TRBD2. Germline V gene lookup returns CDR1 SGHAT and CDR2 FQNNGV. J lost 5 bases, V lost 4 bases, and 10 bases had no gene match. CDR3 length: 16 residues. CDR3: CASSSNGGGAQDTQYF. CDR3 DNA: TGTGCCAGCAGCTCAAATGGCGGGGGGGCCCAAGATACGCAGTATTTT. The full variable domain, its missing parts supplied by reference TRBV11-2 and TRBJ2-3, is EAGVAQSPRYKIIEKRQSVAFWCNPISGHATLYWYQQILGQGPKLLIQFQNNGVVDDSQLPKDRFSAERLKGVDSTLKIQPAKLEDSAVYLCASSSNGGGAQDTQYFGPGTRLTVL.

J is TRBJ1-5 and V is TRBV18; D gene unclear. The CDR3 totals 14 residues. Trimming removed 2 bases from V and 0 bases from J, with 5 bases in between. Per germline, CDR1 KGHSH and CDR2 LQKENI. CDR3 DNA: TGTGCCAGCTCACCAGAGTATAGCAATCAGCCCCAGCATTTT. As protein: CASSPEYSNQPQHF.

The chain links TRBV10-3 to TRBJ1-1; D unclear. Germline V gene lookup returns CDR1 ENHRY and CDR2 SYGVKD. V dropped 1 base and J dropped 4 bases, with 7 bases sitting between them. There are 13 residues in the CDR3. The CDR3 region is CAISEFVATEAFF. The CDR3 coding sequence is TGTGCCATCAGTGAGTTCGTGGCCACTGAAGCTTTCTTT.

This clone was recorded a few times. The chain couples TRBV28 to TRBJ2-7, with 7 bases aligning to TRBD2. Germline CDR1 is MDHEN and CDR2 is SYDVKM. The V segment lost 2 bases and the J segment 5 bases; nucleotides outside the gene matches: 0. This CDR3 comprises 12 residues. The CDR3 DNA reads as TGTGCCAGCAGTTTAGGGACTAACGAGCAGTACTTC. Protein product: CASSLGTNEQYF.

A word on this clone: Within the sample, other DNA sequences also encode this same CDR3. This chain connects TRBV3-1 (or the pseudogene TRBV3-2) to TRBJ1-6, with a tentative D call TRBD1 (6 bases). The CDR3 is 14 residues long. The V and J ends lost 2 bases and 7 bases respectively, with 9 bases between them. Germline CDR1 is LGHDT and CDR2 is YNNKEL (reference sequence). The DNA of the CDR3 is TGTGCCAGCAGCCAACGTACAGGGAATTCACCCCTCCACTTT. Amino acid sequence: CASSQRTGNSPLHF.

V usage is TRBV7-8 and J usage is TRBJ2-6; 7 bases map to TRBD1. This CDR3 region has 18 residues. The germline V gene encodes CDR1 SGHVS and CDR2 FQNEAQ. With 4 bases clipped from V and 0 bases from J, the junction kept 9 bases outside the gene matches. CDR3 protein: CASSSRTGLISGANVLTF. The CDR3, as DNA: TGTGCCAGCAGCTCCCGGACAGGTCTAATCTCTGGGGCCAACGTCCTGACTTTC.

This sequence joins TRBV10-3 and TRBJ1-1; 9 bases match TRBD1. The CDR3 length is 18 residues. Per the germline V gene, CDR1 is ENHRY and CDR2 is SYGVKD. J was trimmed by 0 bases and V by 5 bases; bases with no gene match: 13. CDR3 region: CAISLHGGTGTMNTEAFF. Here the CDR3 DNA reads TGTGCCATCAGTCTCCATGGGGGGACAGGGACAATGAACACTGAAGCTTTCTTT.

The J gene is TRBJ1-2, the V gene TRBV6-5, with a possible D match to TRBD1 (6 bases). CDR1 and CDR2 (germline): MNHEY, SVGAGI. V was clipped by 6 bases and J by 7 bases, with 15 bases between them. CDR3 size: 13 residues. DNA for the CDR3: TGTGCCAGCAGGGACAGCTGGTTCTTTGGCTACACCTTC. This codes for CASRDSWFFGYTF.

The DNA for the CDR3 is TGTGCCAGCAGCCTCGAGGGCCCGACAGGAGATTCAGATACGCAGTATTTT. Protein sequence: CASSLEGPTGDSDTQYF. V is TRBV4-2 and J is TRBJ2-3; perhaps TRBD1 as D (6 bases). V was clipped by 4 bases and J by 4 bases, with 21 bases between them. Germline V gene data show CDR1 as LGHNA and CDR2 as YNFKEQ. The CDR3 is made up of 17 amino acids.

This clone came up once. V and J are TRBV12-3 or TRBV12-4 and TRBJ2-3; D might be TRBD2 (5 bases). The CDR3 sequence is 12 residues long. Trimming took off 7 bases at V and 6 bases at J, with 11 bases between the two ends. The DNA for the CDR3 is TGTGCCAGCACCCCCGGGGAGGATACGCAGTATTTT. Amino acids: CASTPGEDTQYF.

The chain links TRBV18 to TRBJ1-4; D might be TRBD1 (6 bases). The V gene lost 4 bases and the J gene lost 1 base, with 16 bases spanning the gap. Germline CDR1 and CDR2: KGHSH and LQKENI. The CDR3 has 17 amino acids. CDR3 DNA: TGTGCCAGCTCACGGGTCCGGCCGACAGGAACTAATGAAAAACTGTTTTTT. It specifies CASSRVRPTGTNEKLFF.